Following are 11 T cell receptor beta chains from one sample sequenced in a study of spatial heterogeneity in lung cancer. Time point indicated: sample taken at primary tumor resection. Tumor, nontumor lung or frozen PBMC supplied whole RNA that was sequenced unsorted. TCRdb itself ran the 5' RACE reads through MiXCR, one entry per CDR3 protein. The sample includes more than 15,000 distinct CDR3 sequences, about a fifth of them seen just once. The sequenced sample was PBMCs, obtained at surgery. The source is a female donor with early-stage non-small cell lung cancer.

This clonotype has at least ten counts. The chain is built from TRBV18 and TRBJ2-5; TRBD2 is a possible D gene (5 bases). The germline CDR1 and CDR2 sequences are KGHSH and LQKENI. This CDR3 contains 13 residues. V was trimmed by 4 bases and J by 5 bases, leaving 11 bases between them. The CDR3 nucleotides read TGTGCCAGCTCACTGGACCGGAGGGAGACCCAGTACTTC. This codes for CASSLDRRETQYF.

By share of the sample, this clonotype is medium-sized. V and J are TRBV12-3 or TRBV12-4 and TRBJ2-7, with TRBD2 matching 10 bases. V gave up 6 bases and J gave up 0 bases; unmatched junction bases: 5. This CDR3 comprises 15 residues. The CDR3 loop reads CASSLLAGPSYEQYF. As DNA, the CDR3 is TGTGCCAGCAGCCTACTAGCGGGGCCCTCCTACGAGCAGTACTTC.

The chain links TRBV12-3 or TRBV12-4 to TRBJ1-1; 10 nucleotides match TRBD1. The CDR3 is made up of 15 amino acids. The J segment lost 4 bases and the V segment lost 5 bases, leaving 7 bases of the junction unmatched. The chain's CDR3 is CASSHRTGGSTEAFF. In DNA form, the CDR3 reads TGTGCCAGCAGTCACCGGACAGGGGGTAGCACTGAAGCTTTCTTT.

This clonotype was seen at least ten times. The CDR3 region is CASSIVDGMGSKNIQYF. The CDR3 coding sequence is TGTGCCAGTAGTATAGTCGATGGCATGGGGTCCAAAAACATTCAGTACTTC. J is TRBJ2-4 and V is TRBV19; D gene uncertain. The germline V gene has CDR1 LNHDA and CDR2 SQIVND (reference sequence). Trimming pared 1 base from V and 2 bases from J, leaving 15 bases between. The CDR3 is made up of 17 amino acids.

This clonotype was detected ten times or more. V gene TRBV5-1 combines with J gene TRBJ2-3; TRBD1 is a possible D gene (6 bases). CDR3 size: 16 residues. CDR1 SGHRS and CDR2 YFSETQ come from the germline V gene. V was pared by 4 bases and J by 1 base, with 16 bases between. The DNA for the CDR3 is TGCGCCAGCAGCCTGGGGGCTGCCCCGGGCACAGATACGCAGTATTTT. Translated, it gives CASSLGAAPGTDTQYF. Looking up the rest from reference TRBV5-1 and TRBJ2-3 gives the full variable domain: KAGVTQTPRYLIKTRGQQVTLSCSPISGHRSVSWYQQTPGQGLQFLFEYFSETQRNKGNFPGRFSGRQFSNSRSEMNVSTLELGDSALYLCASSLGAAPGTDTQYFGPGTRLTVL.

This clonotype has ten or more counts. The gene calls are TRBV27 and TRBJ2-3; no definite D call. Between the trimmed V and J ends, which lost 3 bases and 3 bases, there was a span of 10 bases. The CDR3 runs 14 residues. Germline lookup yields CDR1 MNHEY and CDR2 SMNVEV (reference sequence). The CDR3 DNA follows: TGTGCCAGCAGTTTCGGTTTCGGGACAGATACGCAGTATTTT. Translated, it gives CASSFGFGTDTQYF.

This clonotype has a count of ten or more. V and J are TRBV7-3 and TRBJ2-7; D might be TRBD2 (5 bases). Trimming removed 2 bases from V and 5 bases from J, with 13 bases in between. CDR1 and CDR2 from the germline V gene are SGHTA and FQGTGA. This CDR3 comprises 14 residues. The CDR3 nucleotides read TGTGCCAGCAGCTTATATGGACTGTCGAACGAGCAGTACTTC. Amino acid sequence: CASSLYGLSNEQYF.

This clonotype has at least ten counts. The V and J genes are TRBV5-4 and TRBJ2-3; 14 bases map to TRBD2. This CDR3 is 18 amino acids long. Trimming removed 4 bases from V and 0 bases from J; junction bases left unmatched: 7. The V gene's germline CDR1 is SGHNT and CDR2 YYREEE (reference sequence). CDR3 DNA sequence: TGTGCCAGCAGCGCGGGACTAGCGGGAGTGTCTAGCACAGATACGCAGTATTTT. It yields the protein CASSAGLAGVSSTDTQYF.

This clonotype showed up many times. CDR3 residues: CASSPRGGGGNTIYF. CDR3 DNA sequence: TGTGCCAGCAGCCCACGAGGAGGGGGGGGAAACACCATATATTTT. The chain joins TRBV7-9 to TRBJ1-3; D is possibly TRBD1 (6 bases). This CDR3 is 15 amino acids long. Trimming shortened V by 5 bases and J by 4 bases, and 15 bases separated the two germline ends. CDR1 and CDR2 from the germline V gene are SEHNR and FQNEAQ (reference sequence). The entire variable domain, with the rest obtained from reference TRBV7-9 and TRBJ1-3, is as follows: DTGVSQNPRHKITKRGQNVTFRCDPISEHNRLYWYRQTLGQGPEFLTYFQNEAQLEKSRLLSDRFSAERPKGSFSTLEIQRTEQGDSAMYLCASSPRGGGGNTIYFGEGSWLTVV.

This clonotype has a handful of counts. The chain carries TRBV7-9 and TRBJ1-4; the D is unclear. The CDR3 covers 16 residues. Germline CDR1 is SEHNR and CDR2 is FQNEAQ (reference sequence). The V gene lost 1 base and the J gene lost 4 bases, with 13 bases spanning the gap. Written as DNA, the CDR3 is TGTGCCAGCAGCTTAGGACTGAGAACAGTTAATGAAAAACTGTTTTTT. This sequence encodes CASSLGLRTVNEKLFF.

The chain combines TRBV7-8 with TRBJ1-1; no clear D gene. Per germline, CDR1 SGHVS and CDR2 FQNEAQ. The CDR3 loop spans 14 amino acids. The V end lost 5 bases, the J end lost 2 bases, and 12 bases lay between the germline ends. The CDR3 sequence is CASSAGDLNTEAFF. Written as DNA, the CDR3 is TGTGCCAGCAGCGCCGGGGATCTAAACACTGAAGCTTTCTTT.